Shown below are 14 T cell receptor beta chains from a single sample sequenced in a study of blood T cell repertoires in COVID-19. The data were produced by immunoSEQ multiplex PCR, yet TCRdb's version contains in-frame clones alone and is incomplete. Here the sample spans 80,000 to 100,000 clones, roughly nine tenths being singletons. Material: peripheral blood. These receptors were taken from a human donor with active COVID-19. The donor label of this sample is uncertain.

This chain joins TRBV5-1 and TRBJ2-7, with a tentative D call TRBD2 (6 bases). This CDR3 has 15 amino acids. V was clipped by 4 bases and J by 5 bases, with 19 bases between them. The germline gives CDR1 SGHRS, CDR2 YFSETQ. CDR3 bases: TGCGCCAGCAGCATCCAAGCGGTTGGAGGGGACGAGCAGTACTTC. It is translated as CASSIQAVGGDEQYF.

This chain joins TRBV5-4 and TRBJ1-2, with TRBD1 matching 9 bases. The CDR3 is made up of 13 amino acids. Trimming took 4 bases from V and 6 from J; bases not matched to a gene: 4. Germline CDR1 is SGHNT and CDR2 is YYREEE (reference sequence). The CDR3 sequence is CASSGQGSHGYTF. The CDR3 DNA follows: TGTGCCAGCAGCGGACAGGGGTCCCATGGCTACACCTTC.

This clone was detected only once. The chain combines TRBV4-3 with TRBJ1-1, with D perhaps TRBD1 (6 bases). Trimming pared 3 bases from V and 5 bases from J, leaving 13 bases between. There are 14 residues in the CDR3. Germline values: CDR1 LGHNA, CDR2 YSLEER. In nucleotides, the CDR3 is TGCGCCAGCAGCCAGTACAGGGTAGGGACTGAAGCTTTCTTT. It encodes CASSQYRVGTEAFF.

The J gene is TRBJ2-3, the V gene TRBV28, with TRBD1 as a possible D gene (5 bases). The CDR3 contains 14 residues. Trimming removed 1 base from V and 11 bases from J, with 16 bases in between. Germline CDR1 reads MDHEN; CDR2 reads SYDVKM. CDR3 sequence (DNA): TGTGCCAGCAGTTTATCTGGGGCCGAAGCTAGGCAGTATTTT. Its translation: CASSLSGAEARQYF.

J is TRBJ1-5 and V is TRBV7-9; 9 bases fit TRBD1. This CDR3 is built from 16 residues. V lost 5 bases to trimming and J lost 2 bases; unmatched junction nucleotides: 7. Germline-derived CDR1 and CDR2 are SEHNR and FQNEAQ (reference sequence). CDR3 sequence: CASSKDRGAGNQPQHF. CDR3 bases: TGTGCCAGCAGCAAGGACAGGGGAGCTGGCAATCAGCCCCAGCATTTT.

The chain uses TRBV3-1 (or the pseudogene TRBV3-2) and TRBJ2-4, with TRBD1 identical over 8 bases. Germline V CDR1 and CDR2: LGHDT, YNNKEL (reference sequence). CDR3 size: 18 residues. V trimming: 2 bases; J trimming: 0 bases; junction bases outside the gene matches: 9. In DNA form, the CDR3 reads TGTGCCAGCAGCCAAAGTTTGGACAGGGCTTTAGCCAAAAACATTCAGTACTTC. Protein: CASSQSLDRALAKNIQYF.

The CDR3 nucleotides are TGTGCCAGCAGTCCAATGAGATGGACCGGGGAGCTGTTTTTT. Protein: CASSPMRWTGELFF. The chain has TRBV28 and TRBJ2-2; D call uncertain. Deletions cut 5 bases from V and 5 bases from J, with 12 bases between. The CDR3 length is 14 residues. CDR1 is MDHEN, CDR2 SYDVKM, per germline.

The chain combines TRBV4-1 with TRBJ2-3, with 9 bases matching TRBD1. This CDR3 contains 17 residues. J gave up 0 bases and V 1 base, and 5 bases lay outside the gene matches. The germline CDR1 and CDR2 sequences are MGHRA and YSYEKL. CDR3 region: CASSQGRQGVSTDTQYF. CDR3 sequence (DNA): TGCGCCAGCAGCCAAGGGAGACAGGGGGTCAGCACAGATACGCAGTATTTT.

The chain couples TRBV15 to TRBJ2-3; D is unresolved. The CDR3 consists of 13 residues. Germline-derived CDR1 and CDR2 are LNHNV and YYDKDF (reference sequence). Trimming took 4 bases from V and 4 from J, leaving 9 bases between them. CDR3 in amino acids: CATSNDGPDTQYF. The CDR3 DNA sequence: TGTGCCACCAGCAATGATGGCCCAGATACGCAGTATTTT.

J is TRBJ2-5 and V is TRBV11-2; a weak D match, TRBD1 (6 bases). Germline CDR1 reads SGHAT; CDR2 reads FQNNGV. This CDR3 region has 14 residues. V was clipped by 2 bases and J by 2 bases, with 9 bases between them. The CDR3 sequence: CASSLRRGQETQYF. The CDR3 DNA is TGTGCCAGCAGCTTACGTAGGGGGCAAGAGACCCAGTACTTC.

The chain has TRBV19 and TRBJ2-1; no definite D call. Germline values: CDR1 LNHDA, CDR2 SQIVND (reference sequence). This CDR3 comprises 18 residues. Trimming removed 0 bases from V and 0 bases from J, with 15 bases in between. For the CDR3, the DNA is TGTGCCAGTAGTATAGACCACGCAGGCCTGAGCTCCTACAATGAGCAGTTCTTC. Its translation is CASSIDHAGLSSYNEQFF.

This clone was recorded at least ten times. The chain links TRBV9 to TRBJ2-3, with a weak D call TRBD2 (7 bases). With 0 bases removed from V and 8 bases from J, the gap between germline ends came to 19 bases. In germline, CDR1 is SGDLS, CDR2 YYNGEE. The CDR3 contains 16 residues. The CDR3: CASSVDSGGGGGTQYF. DNA for the CDR3: TGTGCCAGCAGCGTAGATTCGGGCGGGGGAGGGGGTACGCAGTATTTT. Full variable domain (rest looked up from reference TRBV9 and TRBJ2-3): DSGVTQTPKHLITATGQRVTLRCSPRSGDLSVYWYQQSLDQGLQFLIQYYNGEERAKGNILERFSAQQFPDLHSELNLSSLELGDSALYFCASSVDSGGGGGTQYFGPGTRLTVL.

The chain employs TRBV7-2 and TRBJ2-7; 9 bases match TRBD1. Trimming cost V 0 bases and J 2 bases; bases outside gene matches: 5. The CDR3 consists of 16 residues. From germline, CDR1 is SGHTA and CDR2 FQGNSA. The DNA of the CDR3 is TGTGCCAGCAGCTTAGCCGGGACAGGGTCCCCCTACGAGCAGTACTTC. Protein: CASSLAGTGSPYEQYF.

The chain has TRBV19 and TRBJ1-2; 7 bases fit TRBD1. CDR1 is LNHDA and CDR2 is SQIVND in the germline V gene (reference sequence). The V gene end was trimmed by 11 bases and the J gene end by 0 bases; junction bases not matched to a gene: 12. The CDR3 contains 15 residues. The CDR3 spells CAPPGGPGANYGYTF. In DNA form, the CDR3 reads TGTGCCCCACCAGGGGGGCCAGGGGCTAACTATGGCTACACCTTC.